This TCR beta chain was sequenced in a study of control samples from healthy donors and cancer patients (dated by TCRdb to the early 2020s). To prepare the library, the immunoSEQ multiplex PCR assay was applied. TCRdb stores this immuneACCESS table with in-frame sequences only. Part of the clones is absent; in the studies checked, under half of the shortfall reflects unresolved V genes, and no reason is known for the rest. In all, the sample holds 260,000 or so clones, and roughly four fifths of those were seen once. The ten largest clones represent about 14% of the sample. V was cut back by 6 bases and J by 0 bases, leaving a gap of 19 bases between them. The germline V gene (reference sequence) provides CDR1 SGHKS and CDR2 YYEKEE. The CDR3 has 16 amino acids, counting the end cysteine and phenylalanine. The entry retains the CDR3 DNA only, 48 bases that are in frame from base 1. Points on this clone: What antigen it recognizes has not been identified. The sample holds no much larger clone one base away, and base qualities are not on file.

The chain was built from TRBV5-5 and TRBJ2-7; perhaps TRBD1 is the D gene, with 5 bases matching. This TCR was recovered from an older woman with lung cancer. Sequencing was performed on PBMCs. The CDR3 sequence is CASTPGGWQGSYEQYF. The sequence in DNA is TGTGCCAGCACCCCTGGTGGGTGGCAGGGCTCCTACGAGCAGTACTTC.